Listed here are 28 T cell receptor beta chains from one sample, sequenced in a study of T cells in women clearing cervical HPV infection (dated by TCRdb to 2017 to 2018). The library was generated by the immunoSEQ multiplex PCR assay. Sourced from immuneACCESS, this table was stored by TCRdb with only in-frame sequences that have V and J called. A share of the clones is absent; for the studies checked, an unresolved V gene accounts for under half, and the remainder has no known explanation. The table kept for this sample lists 29,000 or so clones. Approximately 3% of the sample comes from the top ten. Material for sequencing was blood buffy coat. Receptor source: a woman aged 18 to 75 with a cervical HPV16 infection that either progressed to CIN3+ or cleared (not recorded which).

As regards this clone: The read falls 3 residues short of the CDR3 end, and the missing part is taken from the germline J gene. The chain joins TRBV7-8 to TRBJ1-4, with a possible D match to TRBD1 (6 bases). Trimming took off 5 bases at V and 8 bases at J, with 12 bases between the two ends. The germline gives CDR1 SGHVS, CDR2 FQNEAQ. The CDR3 is 13 residues long. The CDR3 loop reads CASSRQGSEKLFF. Incomplete CDR3 DNA: TGTGCCAGCAGCCGGCAGGGGAGCGAAAAA.

As for this clone: The CDR3 extends 3 residues past the end of the read, so its final part is completed from the germline J gene. J is TRBJ1-2 and V is TRBV18; 7 nucleotides line up with TRBD1. Germline V gene sequence: CDR1 KGHSH, CDR2 LQKENI. The CDR3 has 15 residues. The ends lost 6 bases at V and 7 bases at J; junction bases unmatched: 14. The sequenced CDR3 bases are TGTGCCAGCTCCGAGGGGGCAGGGGGACGTGCTGGC. It yields the protein CASSEGAGGRAG. The entire CDR3 is CASSEGAGGRAGYTF.

With respect to this clone: The read terminates 3 residues ahead of where the CDR3 ends, so the germline J gene completes it. The chain combines TRBV12-3 or TRBV12-4 with TRBJ1-2; no clear D. Trimming took 1 base from V and 2 from J, leaving 8 bases between them. The CDR3 is made up of 14 amino acids. Incomplete CDR3 DNA: TGTGCCAGCAGTTTAGGCGGTTTAAACTATGGC. The encoded protein is CASSLGGLNYG. The entire CDR3 reads CASSLGGLNYGYTF.

As regards this clone: The read stops 3 residues short of the end of the CDR3; the missing end is completed from the germline J gene. J is TRBJ1-2 and V is TRBV19; possible D gene TRBD1, 5 bases. The CDR3 has 15 residues. CDR1 LNHDA and CDR2 SQIVND come from the germline V gene (reference sequence). CDR3 region: CASSLVERGFNGYTF. CDR3 DNA, as far as it was read: TGTGCCAGTAGTCTAGTCGAAAGGGGTTTCAACGGC. The variable domain in full, with the rest retrieved from reference TRBV19 and TRBJ1-2, is DGGITQSPKYLFRKEGQNVTLSCEQNLNHDAMYWYRQDPGQGLRLIYYSQIVNDFQKGDIAEGYSVSREKKESFPLTVTSAQKNPTAFYLCASSLVERGFNGYTFGSGTRLTVV.

A word on this clone: Read sequence stops 3 residues before the CDR3 end, and the germline J gene provides the missing end. This sequence joins TRBV7-9 and TRBJ1-2; 7 positions match TRBD1. CDR1 is SEHNR and CDR2 is FQNEAQ in the germline V gene (reference sequence). The CDR3 contains 14 residues. The CDR3 loop is CASSLKDRRNDYTF. The sequenced part of the CDR3 DNA is TGTGCCAGCAGCTTAAAGGACAGGCGAAATGAC.

Considering frequency, this clone is medium-sized. The read ends 3 residues before the CDR3 terminus; that terminus is restored from the germline J gene. The chain carries TRBV18 and TRBJ2-7; 7 bases map to TRBD2. V was clipped by 4 bases and J by 4 bases; unmatched bases: 4. This CDR3 region has 13 residues. CDR1 is KGHSH, CDR2 LQKENI, per germline. This CDR3 is CASSRGGAYEQYF. CDR3 DNA (partial): TGTGCCAGCTCACGGGGGGGAGCGTACGAG.

As for this clone: The read terminates 3 residues ahead of where the CDR3 ends, so the germline J gene completes it. The chain employs TRBV4-2 and TRBJ2-3, with unresolved D. Trimming took 4 bases from V and 2 from J, leaving 10 bases between them. CDR1 and CDR2 from the germline V gene are LGHNA and YNFKEQ. This CDR3 spans 14 amino acids. CDR3 sequence: CASSPRLVTDTQYF. The covered CDR3 bases are TGTGCCAGCAGCCCTAGACTTGTCACAGATACG.

Notes on this clone: From the germline J gene comes the end of the CDR3, since the read stops 3 residues before it. The chain uses TRBV14 and TRBJ2-7; D gene uncertain. V lost 0 bases, J lost 3 bases, and 6 bases lay in between. Per the germline V gene, CDR1 is SGHDN and CDR2 is FVKESK. The CDR3 runs to 13 residues. CDR3 sequence reads: CASSQDRVYEQYF. CDR3 DNA, as far as it was read: TGTGCCAGCAGCCAAGACAGAGTCTACGAG.

Of note for this clone: Mismatch with germline at one junction end may stem from a read error. The read terminates 3 residues before the CDR3 end, so the remaining end is supplied by the germline J gene. The identical CDR3 is also encoded by other nucleotide sequences in the sample. This chain connects TRBV4-1 to TRBJ1-1; D might be TRBD1 (6 bases). The CDR3 spans 15 residues. Germline lookup yields CDR1 MGHRA and CDR2 YSYEKL. Incomplete CDR3 DNA: TGCGCCAGCAGCCAAGAGAGACAGGTCCCATCTGAG. It specifies CASSQERQVPSE. The full CDR3 is CASSQERQVPSEAFF.

On this clone: The read comes to an end 3 residues before the CDR3 does, leaving the germline J gene to fill in the end. This sequence joins TRBV19 and TRBJ2-4; 8 bases agree with TRBD1. The V gene's germline CDR1 is LNHDA and CDR2 SQIVND (reference sequence). V shed 4 bases, J shed 8 bases, and the junction held 4 bases outside the gene matches. The CDR3 has 13 amino acids. The CDR3 loop reads CASSTGGRDIQYF. The part of the CDR3 DNA that was read is TGTGCCAGTAGTACAGGGGGCAGGGACATT.

Note on this clone: Read coverage stops 3 residues before the CDR3 terminus; the germline J gene supplies the remainder. The rearrangement uses TRBV5-1 and TRBJ2-1; D is perhaps TRBD1 (5 bases). Germline CDR1 and CDR2: SGHRS and YFSETQ. The CDR3 has 14 amino acids. Trimming removed 4 bases from V and 6 bases from J, with 14 bases in between. This CDR3 is CASSPTTDTNEQFF. The sequenced part of the CDR3 DNA is TGCGCCAGCAGCCCTACGACAGACACCAATGAG. Based on the CDR3 plus reference TRBV5-1 and TRBJ2-1, the full variable domain is KAGVTQTPRYLIKTRGQQVTLSCSPISGHRSVSWYQQTPGQGLQFLFEYFSETQRNKGNFPGRFSGRQFSNSRSEMNVSTLELGDSALYLCASSPTTDTNEQFFGPGTRLTVL.

CDR3 bases read: TGTGCCAGCAGCCCCACGGACAGGACCTACGAG. This gives the protein CASSPTDRTYE. The complete CDR3 protein is CASSPTDRTYEQYF. V usage is TRBV7-9 and J usage is TRBJ2-7; 7 bases map to TRBD1. The read finishes 3 residues shy of the CDR3 end, and the germline J gene is used to complete it. The CDR3 runs to 14 residues. Germline V lookup: CDR1 SEHNR, CDR2 FQNEAQ (reference sequence). Trimming removed 5 bases from V and 2 bases from J; junction bases left unmatched: 6.

Of note for this clone: The missing CDR3 end, 3 residues past where the read stops, is filled in from the germline J gene. The chain links TRBV6-2 or TRBV6-3 to TRBJ2-1; 11 nucleotides match TRBD2. J gave up 9 bases and V 4 bases, and 5 bases lay outside the gene matches. The CDR3 length is 14 residues. From germline, CDR1 is MNHEY and CDR2 SVGEGT. Partial CDR3 DNA: TGTGCCAGCAGTTCTAGCGGGAGGTCGGGTGAG. Translation gives CASSSSGRSGE. The whole CDR3 is CASSSSGRSGEQFF.

As concerns this clone: The CDR3 extends 3 residues past the end of the read, so its final part is completed from the germline J gene. The chain combines TRBV28 with TRBJ1-2; 7 nucleotides align to TRBD1. CDR1 is MDHEN, CDR2 SYDVKM, per germline. V dropped 5 bases and J dropped 4; count of bases not matched to a gene: 4. The CDR3 contains 13 residues. The sequenced CDR3 bases are TGTGCCAGCAGTCTGACAGGGTCCTATGGC. This translates into CASSLTGSYG. From start to end, the CDR3 is CASSLTGSYGYTF.

CDR3 in amino acids: CASSSTSGGAGELFF. CDR3 DNA (partial): TGCGCCAGCAGTTCGACTAGCGGGGGGGCCGGGGAG. The chain recombines TRBV5-1 with TRBJ2-2, with 14 positions matching TRBD2. The CDR3 end lies 3 residues beyond the end of the read and is filled in from the germline J gene. Germline CDR1 is SGHRS and CDR2 is YFSETQ. The CDR3 contains 15 residues. The trim removed 5 bases at V and 6 bases at J, leaving 3 bases unmatched. Full variable domain (remainder filled in from reference TRBV5-1 and TRBJ2-2): KAGVTQTPRYLIKTRGQQVTLSCSPISGHRSVSWYQQTPGQGLQFLFEYFSETQRNKGNFPGRFSGRQFSNSRSEMNVSTLELGDSALYLCASSSTSGGAGELFFGEGSRLTVL.

Details on this clone: Sequencing ends 3 residues short of the CDR3 end; the germline J gene provides the rest. J is TRBJ2-3 and V is TRBV7-9; 7 bases agree with TRBD1. The length of the CDR3 is 13 residues. Germline CDR1 is SEHNR and CDR2 is FQNEAQ (reference sequence). With 5 bases clipped from V and 6 bases from J, the junction kept 5 bases outside the gene matches. CDR3 DNA, as far as it was read: TGTGCCAGCAGCCCCCGGGACAGTGATACG. Its protein product is CASSPRDSDT. In full, the CDR3 reads CASSPRDSDTQYF.

On this clone: The CDR3 end lies 3 residues beyond the end of the read and is filled in from the germline J gene. V gene TRBV5-1 combines with J gene TRBJ1-1; D may be TRBD1 (6 bases). The V end was cut by 0 bases, the J end by 3 bases, with 12 bases between. CDR1 and CDR2 from the germline V gene are SGHRS and YFSETQ. CDR3 length equals 15 residues. The CDR3 is CASSLAGGAHTEAFF. The part of the CDR3 DNA that was read is TGCGCCAGCAGCTTGGCCGGGGGGGCGCACACTGAA. The entire variable domain, with the rest obtained from reference TRBV5-1 and TRBJ1-1, is as follows: KAGVTQTPRYLIKTRGQQVTLSCSPISGHRSVSWYQQTPGQGLQFLFEYFSETQRNKGNFPGRFSGRQFSNSRSEMNVSTLELGDSALYLCASSLAGGAHTEAFFGQGTRLTVV.

Concerning this clone: The CDR3 end lies 3 residues beyond the end of the read and is filled in from the germline J gene. The genes are TRBV5-1 and TRBJ1-1; 9 bases fit TRBD1. The germline V gene encodes CDR1 SGHRS and CDR2 YFSETQ. The CDR3 has 15 amino acids. Trimming cost V 4 bases and J 7 bases; bases outside gene matches: 11. CDR3 sequence: CASSPEGQGGSEAFF. CDR3 DNA, as far as it was read: TGCGCCAGCAGCCCTGAGGGACAGGGAGGGAGTGAA. Looking up the rest from reference TRBV5-1 and TRBJ1-1 gives the full variable domain: KAGVTQTPRYLIKTRGQQVTLSCSPISGHRSVSWYQQTPGQGLQFLFEYFSETQRNKGNFPGRFSGRQFSNSRSEMNVSTLELGDSALYLCASSPEGQGGSEAFFGQGTRLTVV.

This chain's CDR3 is CASSGGGANQPQHF. The sequenced part of the CDR3 DNA is TGTGCCAGCAGTGGCGGGGGAGCCAATCAGCCC. This rearrangement joins TRBV12-3 or TRBV12-4 to TRBJ1-5, with D possibly being TRBD1 (5 bases). The read comes to an end 3 residues before the CDR3 does, leaving the germline J gene to fill in the end. With 5 bases removed from V and 3 bases from J, the gap between germline ends came to 11 bases. The CDR3 has 14 amino acids.

About this clone itself: The CDR3 is cut off 3 residues early in the read; its end comes from the germline J gene. The V call is TRBV6-1, the J call TRBJ1-4; tentatively, D is TRBD1 (5 bases). V was shortened by 3 bases and J by 6 bases, with 17 bases between the two germline ends. This CDR3 is 16 amino acids long. Per the germline V gene, CDR1 is MNHNS and CDR2 is SASEGT. The sequenced part of the CDR3 DNA is TGTGCCAGCAGTGAGAGAAGGGGCGATGGGGATGAAAAA. It specifies CASSERRGDGDEK. The whole CDR3 sequence is CASSERRGDGDEKLFF.

Note on this clone: The CDR3 is cut off 3 residues early in the read; its end comes from the germline J gene. The V and J genes are TRBV5-1 and TRBJ2-4; D ambiguous. Deletions cut 0 bases from V and 0 bases from J, with 7 bases between. The CDR3 spans 15 residues. In germline, CDR1 is SGHRS, CDR2 YFSETQ. The CDR3 loop is CASSLASVAKNIQYF. The DNA read from the CDR3 is TGCGCCAGCAGCTTGGCCTCAGTAGCCAAAAACATT.

Concerning this clone: The missing CDR3 end, 3 residues past where the read stops, is filled in from the germline J gene. The J gene is TRBJ2-5, the V gene TRBV2, with 8 bases lining up with TRBD1. The germline V gene has CDR1 SNHLY and CDR2 FYNNEI. Trimming at V came to 7 bases and at J to 4 bases, leaving 11 bases not matched to a gene. The length of the CDR3 is 15 residues. The CDR3 here is CASIFAGGLGETQYF. The sequenced part of the CDR3 DNA is TGTGCCAGCATCTTTGCAGGGGGCTTGGGAGAGACC.

With regard to this clone: The read comes to an end 3 residues before the CDR3 does, leaving the germline J gene to fill in the end. The V call is TRBV29-1, the J call TRBJ2-7; 7 nucleotides align to TRBD2. V lost 4 bases to trimming and J lost 3 bases; unmatched junction nucleotides: 3. The V gene's germline CDR1 is SQVTM and CDR2 ANQGSEA. The CDR3 has 12 amino acids. Incomplete CDR3 DNA: TGCAGCGTTGTAGCGGGCAACTACGAG. Translated: CSVVAGNYE. The CDR3 in its entirety is CSVVAGNYEQYF.

For this clone: The read ends 3 residues shy of where the CDR3 ends; the end is completed using the germline J gene. The chain is built from TRBV5-1 and TRBJ1-6, with TRBD1 matching over 9 bases. V trimming: 4 bases; J trimming: 8 bases; junction bases outside the gene matches: 4. There are 14 residues in the CDR3. Germline CDR1 is SGHRS and CDR2 is YFSETQ. The sequenced CDR3 bases are TGCGCCAGCAGCATAACAGGGGGCTATTCACCC. Amino acid sequence: CASSITGGYSP. The CDR3 in its entirety is CASSITGGYSPLHF.

A remark on this clone: The observed sequence ends 3 residues before the CDR3 terminus, with the missing tail filled in from the germline J gene. The chain uses TRBV2 and TRBJ2-7; 7 nucleotides align to TRBD1. Per germline, CDR1 SNHLY and CDR2 FYNNEI. Germline trimming cut 6 bases from V and 2 bases from J; bases unmatched to any gene: 7. This CDR3 has 14 amino acids. CDR3 bases read: TGTGCCAGCAGCCTGACAGGGTCCCCCTACGAG. Translated: CASSLTGSPYE. The whole CDR3 protein is CASSLTGSPYEQYF.

The sequenced CDR3 bases are TGTGCCAGTAGTATCAGGACTAGCGGTAATTCCTACAATGAG. This codes for CASSIRTSGNSYNE. The CDR3 reads in full as CASSIRTSGNSYNEQFF. The V call is TRBV19, the J call TRBJ2-1; 10 bases map to TRBD2. The missing CDR3 end, 3 residues past where the read stops, is filled in from the germline J gene. This CDR3 comprises 17 residues. The trim removed 3 bases at V and 1 base at J, leaving 6 bases unmatched. Looked up from germline, CDR1 is LNHDA and CDR2 is SQIVND (reference sequence).

Comments on this clone: The DNA ends 3 residues before the CDR3 does, and the rest of the CDR3 is filled in from the germline J gene. The V and J genes are TRBV20-1 and TRBJ1-1, with D possibly matching TRBD1 (5 bases). In germline, CDR1 is DFQATT, CDR2 SNEGSKA (reference sequence). The CDR3 is 11 amino acids. CDR3 bases read: TGCAGTGCTCCAGGGAGAGGGGAA. Translation gives CSAPGRGE. The entire CDR3 protein reads CSAPGRGEAFF.

To note about this clone: The sequenced fragment ends 3 residues before the CDR3 boundary, so the rest is inferred from the germline J gene. The rearrangement links TRBV19 to TRBJ1-6, with TRBD1 matching 8 bases. Germline V gives CDR1 LNHDA, CDR2 SQIVND (reference sequence). The CDR3 length is 14 residues. Trimming took 6 bases from V and 11 from J; bases not matched to a gene: 9. CDR3 sequence reads: CASRRTGIGAPLHF. The covered CDR3 bases are TGTGCCAGTAGGCGGACAGGGATCGGAGCACCC. The whole variable domain, filled in from reference TRBV19 and TRBJ1-6, reads DGGITQSPKYLFRKEGQNVTLSCEQNLNHDAMYWYRQDPGQGLRLIYYSQIVNDFQKGDIAEGYSVSREKKESFPLTVTSAQKNPTAFYLCASRRTGIGAPLHFGNGTRLTVT.